These T cell receptor beta chains were read from a single sample in a study of blood T cells in healthy people across ages. TCRdb ran MiXCR on the 5' RACE reads and lists one entry per CDR3 protein. The sample yields around 990,000 distinct CDR3 sequences, around two fifths seen once. The sample taken for sequencing was blood. These receptors came from a man aged 18 to 35 in good health. Both conserved end residues are part of each CDR3.

>TRBV6-5|TRBJ2-3
CASSRYTGRGTQYF
>TRBV20-1|TRBJ2-1
CSARVGNPPNEQFF
>TRBV20-1|TRBJ2-5
CSALQGGYYNEQYF
>TRBV12-3/TRBV12-4|TRBJ1-1
CASSFTGENTEAFF
>TRBV6-2/TRBV6-3|TRBJ2-1
CASGFYNEQFF
>TRBV5-1|TRBJ2-1
CASRSGGGYNEQFF
>TRBV3-1|TRBJ1-1
CASSQAGMAFF
>TRBV7-3|TRBJ2-3
CASSAGTSGHTDTQYF
>TRBV2|TRBJ1-2
CASIIDRQTANYGYTF
>TRBV2|TRBJ2-7
CASSDGGISYEQYF
>TRBV27|TRBJ2-7
CASSFSGTSGAFYEQYF
>TRBV3-1|TRBJ1-1
CASSAAQGSTEAFF
>TRBV11-2|TRBJ1-6
CASSTQGTRSPLHF
>TRBV20-1|TRBJ1-2
CSADTGTGDDGYTF